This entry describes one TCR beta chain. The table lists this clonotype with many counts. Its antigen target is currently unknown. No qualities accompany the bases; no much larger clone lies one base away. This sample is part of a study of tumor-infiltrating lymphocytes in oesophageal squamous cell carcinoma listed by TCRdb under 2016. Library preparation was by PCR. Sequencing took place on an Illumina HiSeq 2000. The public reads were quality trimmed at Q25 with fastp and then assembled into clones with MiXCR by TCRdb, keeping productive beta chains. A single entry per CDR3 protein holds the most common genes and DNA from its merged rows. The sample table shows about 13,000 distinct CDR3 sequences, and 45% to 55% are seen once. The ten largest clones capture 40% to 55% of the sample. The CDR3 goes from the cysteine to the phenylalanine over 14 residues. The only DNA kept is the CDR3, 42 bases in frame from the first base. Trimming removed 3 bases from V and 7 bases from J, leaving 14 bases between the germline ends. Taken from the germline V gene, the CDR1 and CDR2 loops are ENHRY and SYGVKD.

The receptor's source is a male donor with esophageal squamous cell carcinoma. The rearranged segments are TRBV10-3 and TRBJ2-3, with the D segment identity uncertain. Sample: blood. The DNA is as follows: TGTGCCATCAGTGATCAGCCTGACGGATATACGCAGTATTTT. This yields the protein CAISDQPDGYTQYF.